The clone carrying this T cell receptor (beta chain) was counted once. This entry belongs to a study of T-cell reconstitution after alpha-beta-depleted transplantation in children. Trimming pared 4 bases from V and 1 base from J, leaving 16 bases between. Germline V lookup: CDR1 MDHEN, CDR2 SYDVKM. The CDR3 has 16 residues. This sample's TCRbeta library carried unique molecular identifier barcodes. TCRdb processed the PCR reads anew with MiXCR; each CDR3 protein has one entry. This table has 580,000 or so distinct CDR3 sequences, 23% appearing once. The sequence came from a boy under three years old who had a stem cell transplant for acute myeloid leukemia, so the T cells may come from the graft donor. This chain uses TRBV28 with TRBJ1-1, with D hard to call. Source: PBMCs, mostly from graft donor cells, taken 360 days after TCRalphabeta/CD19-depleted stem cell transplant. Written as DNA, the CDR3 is TGTGCCAGCAGTTACCCCCTCTATCGGACGAACACTGAAGCTTTCTTT. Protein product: CASSYPLYRTNTEAFF.